Listed here are 31 T cell receptor beta chains from one sample, sequenced in a study of OX40 agonist ivuxolimab in advanced cancers. Produced via immunoSEQ multiplex PCR; TCRdb's table is partial and in-frame only. Altogether about 92,000 clones are present, approximately 91% being singletons, with the ten largest covering 0.25% to 0.35%. Specimen: CD4+ or CD8+ T cells sorted from blood, collected in a trial of the OX40 agonist ivuxolimab. These TCRs come from an adult with an advanced solid tumor such as melanoma, head and neck, liver or kidney cancer.

The V call is TRBV11-2, the J call TRBJ2-3; 8 bases fit TRBD2. After removal of 2 bases from V and 0 bases from J, the junction contained 7 bases not matched to a gene. Germline-derived CDR1 and CDR2 are SGHAT and FQNNGV. CDR3 size: 17 residues. CDR3 in DNA: TGTGCCAGCAGCTTATCTCGTTCTAGCGGGAGCACAGATACGCAGTATTTT. Encoded protein: CASSLSRSSGSTDTQYF.

The V gene is TRBV7-3, the J gene TRBJ2-1, with D maybe TRBD2 (5 bases). This CDR3 has 13 amino acids. Germline assignment: CDR1 SGHTA and CDR2 FQGTGA. Trimming took off 5 bases at V and 4 bases at J, with 9 bases between the two ends. This CDR3 is CASSATTYNEQFF. CDR3 bases: TGTGCCAGCAGCGCGACTACATACAATGAGCAGTTCTTC.

The chain couples TRBV11-2 to TRBJ2-7; tentative D call: TRBD1 (6 bases). CDR3 size: 15 residues. V lost 2 bases and J lost 3, with 14 bases in between. Germline-derived CDR1 and CDR2 are SGHAT and FQNNGV. CDR3 in amino acids: CASSLSTGRGYEQYF. CDR3 nucleotide sequence: TGTGCCAGCAGCTTATCAACAGGCAGGGGCTACGAGCAGTACTTC.

The chain employs TRBV7-3 and TRBJ2-1, with 10 bases identical to TRBD2. This CDR3 has 16 residues. The J segment lost 5 bases and the V segment lost 2 bases, leaving 6 bases of the junction unmatched. CDR1 is SGHTA, CDR2 FQGTGA, per germline. CDR3 nucleotide sequence: TGTGCCAGCAGCTTATGGGGGACTAGCGCAGACAATGAGCAGTTCTTC. Translated, it gives CASSLWGTSADNEQFF. The variable domain in full, completed from reference TRBV7-3 and TRBJ2-1, reads GAGVSQTPSNKVTEKGKYVELRCDPISGHTALYWYRQSLGQGPEFLIYFQGTGAADDSGLPNDRFFAVRPEGSVSTLKIQRTERGDSAVYLCASSLWGTSADNEQFFGPGTRLTVL.

The chain is built from TRBV10-2 and TRBJ2-1; 9 nucleotides match TRBD2. The length of the CDR3 is 16 residues. The ends lost 7 bases at V and 7 bases at J; junction bases unmatched: 14. Germline V lookup: CDR1 WSHSY, CDR2 SAAADI. In DNA, the CDR3 is TGCGCCAGCACGGGGGGCGGGAGGGCCGGTATGAATGAGCAGTTCTTC. Translated: CASTGGGRAGMNEQFF.

The chain has TRBV6-5 and TRBJ2-7; D perhaps matches TRBD1 (6 bases). CDR3 length: 12 amino acids. Germline CDR1 reads MNHEY; CDR2 reads SVGAGI. V lost 10 bases, J lost 6 bases, and 16 bases lay in between. CDR3 protein: CATKQGPGEQYF. DNA of the CDR3: TGTGCCACTAAACAGGGTCCTGGCGAGCAGTACTTC.

CDR3 amino acids: CASSPLEGTETQYF. CDR3 DNA: TGCGCCAGCAGCCCCCTCGAAGGGACTGAGACCCAGTACTTC. The chain recombines TRBV4-1 with TRBJ2-5; D possibly corresponds to TRBD2 (6 bases). Deletions cut 4 bases from V and 5 bases from J, with 14 bases between. This CDR3 has 14 residues. Germline V gene lookup returns CDR1 MGHRA and CDR2 YSYEKL.

This clone was seen just once. The chain recombines TRBV4-3 with TRBJ2-7; weak D call: TRBD1 (6 bases). Deletions cut 1 base from V and 5 bases from J, with 21 bases between. Germline values: CDR1 LGHNA, CDR2 YSLEER. This CDR3 contains 17 residues. Here the CDR3 reads CASSQGVARDTWNEQYF. The DNA for the CDR3 is TGCGCCAGCAGCCAAGGAGTAGCCCGGGACACATGGAACGAGCAGTACTTC.

J is TRBJ2-1 and V is TRBV7-3; the D gene is possibly TRBD2 (6 bases). The V and J ends lost 5 bases and 10 bases respectively, with 21 bases between them. The CDR3 contains 15 residues. Germline CDR1 SGHTA, CDR2 FQGTGA. The CDR3 protein is CASSPYYTGTQEQFF. The CDR3 nucleotides are TGTGCCAGCAGCCCCTACTACACCGGGACTCAAGAGCAGTTCTTC.

The V call is TRBV6-5, the J call TRBJ1-4, with D hard to call. CDR1 is MNHEY and CDR2 is SVGAGI in the germline V gene. V lost 6 bases, J lost 8 bases, and 7 bases lay in between. The CDR3 loop spans 11 amino acids. CDR3 in amino acids: CASRGGEKLFF. DNA for the CDR3: TGTGCCAGCAGGGGAGGGGAAAAACTGTTTTTT.

This rearrangement joins TRBV5-6 to TRBJ2-1; D may correspond to TRBD1 or TRBD2 (6 bases each). V was trimmed by 0 bases and J by 2 bases, leaving 18 bases between them. The germline V gene encodes CDR1 SGHDT and CDR2 YYEEEE. The CDR3 loop spans 18 amino acids. Here the CDR3 reads CASSLVGAGSLTYNEQFF. The CDR3 coding sequence is TGTGCCAGCAGCTTGGTGGGGGCGGGGTCTTTAACCTACAATGAGCAGTTCTTC.

About this clone itself: At the DNA level, this CDR3 is encoded by other sequences in the same sample as well. The V gene is TRBV7-2, the J gene TRBJ2-6; D uncertain. Germline V gene sequence: CDR1 SGHTA, CDR2 FQGNSA. The germline V and J ends were trimmed by 2 bases and 0 bases, with 2 bases remaining between them. The CDR3 totals 14 residues. CDR3 nucleotides: TGTGCCAGCAGCTTAAACTCTGGGGCCAACGTCCTGACTTTC. Translated, it gives CASSLNSGANVLTF.

This chain joins TRBV27 and TRBJ2-1; 7 bases match TRBD2. The CDR3 runs to 17 residues. CDR1 is MNHEY and CDR2 is SMNVEV in the germline V gene (reference sequence). V shed 3 bases, J shed 5 bases, and the junction held 13 bases outside the gene matches. Written as DNA, the CDR3 is TGTGCCAGCAGTTTGTCGGGTGGCGGGAGTCGACACAATGAGCAGTTCTTC. Translated, it gives CASSLSGGGSRHNEQFF.

This rearrangement joins TRBV6-5 to TRBJ2-7, with TRBD2 matching 10 bases. Germline CDR1 is MNHEY and CDR2 is SVGAGI. This CDR3 comprises 15 residues. J was trimmed by 7 bases and V by 0 bases; bases with no gene match: 6. The CDR3 reads CASSYSSSGSEEQYF. DNA of the CDR3: TGTGCCAGCAGTTACTCATCTAGCGGGAGCGAAGAGCAGTACTTC.

This chain joins TRBV28 and TRBJ2-4; D unclear. Looked up from germline, CDR1 is MDHEN and CDR2 is SYDVKM. Trimming removed 5 bases from V and 7 bases from J, with 9 bases in between. The CDR3 has 12 residues. CDR3 amino acids: CASSVSENIQYF. The DNA of the CDR3 is TGTGCCAGCAGTGTCTCAGAGAACATTCAGTACTTC.

This chain links TRBV5-4 with TRBJ1-5; D is unclear. Germline-derived CDR1 and CDR2 are SGHNT and YYREEE (reference sequence). The length of the CDR3 is 15 residues. The ends were cut back, 2 bases at V and 2 bases at J, with 11 bases in the middle. In DNA, the CDR3 is TGTGCCAGCAGCTTTGGAGCAGGCGGCAATCAGCCCCAGCATTTT. Translation gives CASSFGAGGNQPQHF.

In this sample, this clone turned up once. The CDR3 here is CASLSSGETQYF. The CDR3 DNA follows: TGTGCCAGCCTCTCGAGCGGCGAGACCCAGTACTTC. This rearrangement joins TRBV6-6 to TRBJ2-5, with a tentative D call TRBD2 (5 bases). Germline V gives CDR1 MNHNY, CDR2 SVGAGI (reference sequence). The CDR3 spans 12 residues. V was cut by 8 bases and J by 5 bases, with 12 bases left in between.

The chain carries TRBV9 and TRBJ2-1; 11 nucleotides agree with TRBD2. Germline CDR1 SGDLS, CDR2 YYNGEE. This CDR3 is 20 amino acids long. The V segment lost 0 bases and the J segment 6 bases; nucleotides outside the gene matches: 17. CDR3 in DNA: TGTGCCAGCAGCGTAGGTCCCACCCTCGTGGGACTAGCGGCTTCCAATGAGCAGTTCTTC. Encoded protein: CASSVGPTLVGLAASNEQFF. Combining the CDR3 with reference TRBV9 and TRBJ2-1 gives the whole variable domain DSGVTQTPKHLITATGQRVTLRCSPRSGDLSVYWYQQSLDQGLQFLIQYYNGEERAKGNILERFSAQQFPDLHSELNLSSLELGDSALYFCASSVGPTLVGLAASNEQFFGPGTRLTVL.

This chain links TRBV28 with TRBJ2-7; D unclear. The germline V gene has CDR1 MDHEN and CDR2 SYDVKM. There are 17 residues in the CDR3. Trimming removed 3 bases at V and 2 bases at J, with 20 bases between. This chain's CDR3 is CASSFSLRGKPTYEQYF. The CDR3 bases are TGTGCCAGCAGTTTTAGTTTAAGAGGAAAACCCACCTACGAGCAGTACTTC.

The CDR3 DNA reads TGTGCCAGCTCACCACAGGGGAGGACAGATACGCAGTATTTT. As protein: CASSPQGRTDTQYF. The chain links TRBV18 to TRBJ2-3; D is perhaps TRBD2 (6 bases). The CDR3 runs to 14 residues. V gave up 1 base and J gave up 3 bases, with 8 bases separating them. The germline CDR1 and CDR2 sequences are KGHSH and LQKENI.

The chain links TRBV2 to TRBJ2-3; D not resolved. V lost 7 bases and J lost 2, with 16 bases in between. CDR1 SNHLY and CDR2 FYNNEI come from the germline V gene. The CDR3 has 15 residues. CDR3 DNA: TGTGCCAGCAAGCCCGGACGGGCGGACACAGATACGCAGTATTTT. Amino acids: CASKPGRADTDTQYF.

This clone was detected only once. V is TRBV19 and J is TRBJ1-2; D is unclear. From germline, CDR1 is LNHDA and CDR2 SQIVND (reference sequence). V lost 6 bases and J 5 bases, leaving 13 bases between the germline ends. There are 13 residues in the CDR3. The CDR3 coding sequence is TGTGCCAGTAGACTGGGCCGTCCGTATGGCTACACCTTC. This encodes CASRLGRPYGYTF.

The chain combines TRBV28 with TRBJ2-7; perhaps TRBD2 as D (8 bases). V lost 6 bases, J lost 4 bases, and 19 bases lay in between. This CDR3 contains 15 residues. Germline V lookup: CDR1 MDHEN, CDR2 SYDVKM. The CDR3 sequence is CASSFTGEREYEQYF. Written as DNA, the CDR3 is TGTGCCAGCAGCTTTACAGGGGAGCGGGAGTACGAGCAGTACTTC.

V is TRBV19 and J is TRBJ2-2, with TRBD2 matching over 8 bases. This CDR3 comprises 17 residues. The germline V gene has CDR1 LNHDA and CDR2 SQIVND (reference sequence). The ends lost 3 bases at V and 1 base at J; junction bases unmatched: 7. CDR3 amino acids: CASSILHSGMNTGELFF. The DNA of the CDR3 is TGTGCCAGTAGTATCCTCCATAGCGGGATGAACACCGGGGAGCTGTTTTTT.

This clone was seen only once. V usage is TRBV19 and J usage is TRBJ1-2; D not resolved. V was trimmed by 10 bases and J by 3 bases, leaving 21 bases between them. CDR1 and CDR2 (germline): LNHDA, SQIVND (reference sequence). The CDR3 runs to 15 residues. The CDR3 here is CATTDPGQRYYGYTF. In nucleotides, the CDR3 is TGTGCCACGACCGACCCGGGCCAGAGATACTATGGCTACACCTTC.

This chain links TRBV9 with TRBJ2-5; D gene uncertain. The CDR3 has 15 residues. From germline, CDR1 is SGDLS and CDR2 YYNGEE. V shed 0 bases and J shed 2 bases, with 11 bases lying between them. The CDR3: CASSVGPAKQETQYF. As DNA, the CDR3 is TGTGCCAGCAGCGTAGGCCCGGCGAAACAAGAGACCCAGTACTTC.

The chain uses TRBV28 and TRBJ2-3; either TRBD1 or TRBD2 may fit D (5 bases each). Looked up from germline, CDR1 is MDHEN and CDR2 is SYDVKM. Trimming took off 4 bases at V and 2 bases at J, with 16 bases between the two ends. This CDR3 has 16 amino acids. CDR3 DNA: TGTGCCAGCAGTTCCGCCGGGACGGACTTCACAGATACGCAGTATTTT. Protein sequence: CASSSAGTDFTDTQYF.

This chain links TRBV28 with TRBJ1-2; 7 positions agree with TRBD1. Per germline, CDR1 MDHEN and CDR2 SYDVKM. The V and J ends lost 5 bases and 5 bases, in that order; junction bases with no gene match: 8. The CDR3 is 14 residues long. The CDR3 here is CASSAGQAPYGYTF. In nucleotides, the CDR3 is TGTGCCAGCAGTGCAGGACAGGCCCCTTATGGCTACACCTTC.

This chain uses TRBV5-4 with TRBJ2-1, with 7 bases lining up with TRBD1. The V and J ends lost 3 bases and 5 bases, in that order; junction bases with no gene match: 5. The CDR3 has 14 amino acids. Germline V gene lookup returns CDR1 SGHNT and CDR2 YYREEE (reference sequence). The CDR3, as DNA: TGTGCCAGCAGCTCCCGAGGGGGCCACAATGAGCAGTTCTTC. Protein: CASSSRGGHNEQFF.

V and J are TRBV7-6 and TRBJ2-6; 8 bases align to TRBD1. V lost 3 bases, J lost 8 bases, and 9 bases stayed unmatched. This CDR3 has 16 residues. In germline, CDR1 is SGHVS, CDR2 FNYEAQ. The CDR3 sequence is CASSLMQGAVTNVLTF. CDR3 coding DNA: TGTGCCAGCAGCTTGATGCAGGGGGCGGTAACCAACGTCCTGACTTTC.

The chain links TRBV7-2 to TRBJ2-7; 13 bases line up with TRBD2. CDR1 and CDR2 from the germline V gene are SGHTA and FQGNSA. The CDR3 loop spans 17 amino acids. V dropped 1 base and J dropped 7; count of bases not matched to a gene: 10. CDR3 in amino acids: CASSLVTSGRASREQYF. CDR3 nucleotides: TGTGCCAGCAGCTTAGTAACTAGCGGGAGGGCCTCCCGGGAGCAGTACTTC.